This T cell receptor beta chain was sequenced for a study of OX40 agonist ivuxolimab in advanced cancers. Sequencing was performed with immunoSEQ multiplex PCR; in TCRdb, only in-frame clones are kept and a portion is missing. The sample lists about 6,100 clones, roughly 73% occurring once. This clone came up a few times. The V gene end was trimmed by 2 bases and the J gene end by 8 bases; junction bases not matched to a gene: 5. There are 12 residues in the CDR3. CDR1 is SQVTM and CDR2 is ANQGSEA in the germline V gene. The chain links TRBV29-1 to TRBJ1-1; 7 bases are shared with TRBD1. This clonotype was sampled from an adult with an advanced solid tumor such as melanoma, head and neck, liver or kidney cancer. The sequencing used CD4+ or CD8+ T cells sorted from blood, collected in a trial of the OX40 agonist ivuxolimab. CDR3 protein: CSVESGGQEAFF. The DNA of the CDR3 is TGCAGCGTTGAATCAGGGGGACAGGAAGCTTTCTTT.